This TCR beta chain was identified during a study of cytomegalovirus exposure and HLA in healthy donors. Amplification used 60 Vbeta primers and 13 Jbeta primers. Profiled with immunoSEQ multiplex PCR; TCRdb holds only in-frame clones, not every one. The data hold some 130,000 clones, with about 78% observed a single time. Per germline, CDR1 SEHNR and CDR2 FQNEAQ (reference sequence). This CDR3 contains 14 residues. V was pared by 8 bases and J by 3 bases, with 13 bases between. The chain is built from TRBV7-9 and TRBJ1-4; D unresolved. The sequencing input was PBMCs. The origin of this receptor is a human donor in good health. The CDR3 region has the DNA TGTGCCAGCCAGAGAGGGAGTTCTAATGAAAAACTGTTTTTT. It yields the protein CASQRGSSNEKLFF.